Shown below are 16 T cell receptor beta chains from a single sample sequenced in a study of tumour-infiltrating T cells in Burkitt lymphoma. The table came from immunoSEQ multiplex PCR; TCRdb's copy has only in-frame clones and leaves some out. The sample carries under 8,500 clones, 15% to 20% recorded once. The sequencing sample was made of tumor tissue. These receptors came from a human donor with diffuse large B-cell lymphoma.

The chain employs TRBV18 and TRBJ1-1; 8 nucleotides match TRBD1. With V trimmed by 1 base and J by 7 bases, 2 bases remained unmatched. The germline V gene encodes CDR1 KGHSH and CDR2 LQKENI. This CDR3 has 13 amino acids. CDR3 sequence reads: CASSPQTGDEAFF. DNA of the CDR3: TGTGCCAGCTCACCACAGACAGGGGATGAAGCTTTCTTT.

This clone was recorded a few times. V and J are TRBV10-3 and TRBJ2-7; no clear D. The germline V and J ends were trimmed by 10 bases and 1 base, with 14 bases remaining between them. Germline V gives CDR1 ENHRY, CDR2 SYGVKD. The CDR3 consists of 13 residues. The CDR3 protein is CATRFANSYEQYF. The CDR3 coding sequence is TGTGCCACGCGGTTTGCCAATTCCTACGAGCAGTACTTC.

This clone was counted a few times. The CDR3 reads CASSLGMSALSTEAFF. The CDR3 region has the DNA TGCGCCAGCAGCTTGGGGATGTCCGCATTGAGCACTGAAGCTTTCTTT. V and J are TRBV5-1 and TRBJ1-1; D is unresolved. The CDR3 is 16 residues long. Trimming shortened V by 0 bases and J by 4 bases, and 16 bases separated the two germline ends. CDR1 and CDR2 (germline): SGHRS, YFSETQ.

This clone turned up a few times. The chain combines TRBV5-6 with TRBJ1-4; D remains ambiguous. Trimming cost V 4 bases and J 3 bases, with 16 bases left between them. The CDR3 covers 16 residues. Germline V gene lookup returns CDR1 SGHDT and CDR2 YYEEEE. The DNA for the CDR3 is TGTGCCAGCAGCCCCTACCTTCCGGGCTCTAATGAAAAACTGTTTTTT. Translating it yields CASSPYLPGSNEKLFF.

This clone was detected only a few times. CDR3 nucleotide sequence: TGTGCCAGCTCACCCGGTAGCCAAGAGACCCAGTACTTC. The encoded protein is CASSPGSQETQYF. V usage is TRBV18 and J usage is TRBJ2-5; D is unclear. This CDR3 contains 13 residues. V was trimmed by 3 bases and J by 1 base, leaving 6 bases between them. Per germline, CDR1 KGHSH and CDR2 LQKENI.

As to this clone: Other nucleotide sequences from this sample produce the same CDR3. This sequence joins TRBV29-1 and TRBJ2-1; 10 nucleotides align to TRBD2. The CDR3 spans 16 residues. CDR1 is SQVTM and CDR2 is ANQGSEA in the germline V gene. The V gene end was trimmed by 5 bases and the J gene end by 8 bases; junction bases not matched to a gene: 15. The CDR3 nucleotides read TGCAGCGTTTATGAAACAGCGGGAGGGGCCTTTGATGAGCAGTTCTTC. This translates into CSVYETAGGAFDEQFF.

The rearrangement joins TRBV4-1 to TRBJ2-5, with D maybe TRBD1 (5 bases). Germline CDR1 MGHRA, CDR2 YSYEKL. Trimming stripped 4 bases from V and 2 bases from J, with 20 bases between. The CDR3 runs to 17 residues. DNA for the CDR3: TGCGCCAGCAGCCCGTATTCTCTACAGGAAAAACAAGAGACCCAGTACTTC. As protein: CASSPYSLQEKQETQYF.

The chain links TRBV21-1 to TRBJ1-5; the D segment call TRBD1 is taken from the table without a DNA check. TRBV21-1 is flagged as a pseudogene. This CDR3 has 23 residues. The CDR3 bases are TGTGCCAGCAGCAAAATCTCGTACGTTCTACAGGGGGCGCAGGGAGAAGGCAATCAGCCCCAGCATTTT. This translates into CASSKISYVLQGAQGEGNQPQHF.

This clone was seen more than once but under ten times. The rearrangement uses TRBV6-5 and TRBJ2-5, with D perhaps TRBD1 or TRBD2 (6 bases each). The CDR3 extends over 16 amino acids. The V gene lost 4 bases and the J gene lost 5 bases, with 20 bases spanning the gap. Germline V gene lookup returns CDR1 MNHEY and CDR2 SVGAGI. The CDR3 DNA reads TGTGCCAGCAGTTCCGCGGGACACGGGATTGGGGAGACCCAGTACTTC. Translating it yields CASSSAGHGIGETQYF.

Comment on this clone: Its ends do not fully match the called genes, so a read error is possible. This chain uses TRBV7-7 with TRBJ2-3, with 7 bases that match TRBD2. CDR1 and CDR2 (germline): SSHAT, FNYEAQ (reference sequence). This CDR3 has 15 amino acids. The CDR3 DNA is TGTGCTAGCAGCTCTAGCGGAACTAGCACAGATACGCAGTATTTT. This sequence encodes CASSSSGTSTDTQYF. Combining the CDR3 with reference TRBV7-7 and TRBJ2-3 gives the whole variable domain GAGVSQSPRYKVTKRGQDVTLRCDPISSHATLYWYQQALGQGPEFLTYFNYEAQPDKSGLPSDRFSAERPEGSISTLTIQRTEQRDSAMYRCASSSSGTSTDTQYFGPGTRLTVL.

A few counts support this clone. This chain connects TRBV27 to TRBJ2-5; tentatively, D is TRBD2 (6 bases). CDR1 is MNHEY, CDR2 SMNVEV, per germline (reference sequence). CDR3 length: 15 residues. V shed 4 bases and J shed 5 bases, with 17 bases lying between them. CDR3 in DNA: TGTGCCAGCAGTTCCTTGACTAGAGCAGATGAGACCCAGTACTTC. As protein: CASSSLTRADETQYF.

The rearrangement joins TRBV27 to TRBJ2-6; D perhaps matches TRBD2 (6 bases). Germline CDR1 is MNHEY and CDR2 is SMNVEV (reference sequence). The CDR3 sequence is 14 residues long. The V and J ends lost 8 bases and 2 bases respectively, with 10 bases between them. The CDR3 reads CASSWGAGANVLTF. The CDR3 nucleotides read TGTGCCAGCTCATGGGGGGCTGGGGCCAACGTCCTGACTTTC.

V gene TRBV5-6 combines with J gene TRBJ2-7; D remains ambiguous. The length of the CDR3 is 11 residues. CDR1 and CDR2 from the germline V gene are SGHDT and YYEEEE. Trimming shortened V by 3 bases and J by 3 bases, and 4 bases separated the two germline ends. CDR3 amino acids: CASSSDYEQYF. The CDR3 region has the DNA TGTGCCAGCAGCTCCGACTACGAGCAGTACTTC.

A few counts support this clone. The CDR3 sequence is CASSPLGGNTEAFF. Here the CDR3 DNA reads TGTGCCAGTAGCCCCTTAGGGGGGAACACTGAAGCTTTCTTT. The chain couples TRBV19 to TRBJ1-1; TRBD1 is a possible D gene (6 bases). The ends were cut back, 6 bases at V and 1 base at J, with 12 bases in the middle. Germline lookup yields CDR1 LNHDA and CDR2 SQIVND (reference sequence). The CDR3 spans 14 residues.

In its sample, this clone was seen a few times. This same CDR3 is encoded by further DNA sequences in the sample. This chain joins TRBV6-5 and TRBJ2-3; 7 bases map to TRBD1. The germline gives CDR1 MNHEY, CDR2 SVGAGI. V dropped 4 bases and J dropped 0; count of bases not matched to a gene: 4. The CDR3 has 15 amino acids. The CDR3 loop reads CASSLNRGSTDTQYF. DNA of the CDR3: TGTGCCAGCAGTTTGAACAGGGGTAGCACAGATACGCAGTATTTT.

This clone was seen only a few times. CDR3 residues: CASSSDPFYEQYF. CDR3 nucleotides: TGTGCCAGCAGCTCCGATCCTTTCTACGAGCAGTACTTC. The J gene is TRBJ2-7, the V gene TRBV7-9; D gene uncertain. Germline V lookup: CDR1 SEHNR, CDR2 FQNEAQ (reference sequence). V was clipped by 4 bases and J by 3 bases, with 10 bases between them. This CDR3 is 13 amino acids long.